The entry below gives a single T cell receptor beta chain sequence along with its context. The target antigen is unknown. Multiplex touch-down PCR amplified TRB using TRB-A and TRB-B pools in one tube. TCRdb re-called the multiplex PCR reads, yielding one record per CDR3 amino acid sequence without DNA. This sample's table reports roughly 4,200 distinct CDR3 sequences. Each sample's input was around 270 ng genomic DNA, 35,000 to 40,000 genome equivalents. This entry belongs to a study of T cell clusters in autoimmune cytopenias. Study-wide context: The mean age of healthy donor controls was around 55 years, the median approximately 60 years.

Germline V gene sequence: CDR1 DFQATT, CDR2 SNEGSKA (reference sequence). This CDR3 is 14 amino acids long. Study-wide results and limits: Primary autoimmune cytopenia patients appeared to lack physiological T cell clusters present in healthy donors.

The data also belong to a second study, concerning T cell repertoires in aging, cancer and after chemotherapy. This second report adds: Donor ages fell into six groups from 30 or younger up to 70 or older. Loss of evenness, beyond lost richness, contributed to age-related TCR diversity decline in cancer patients.

The V and J genes are TRBV20-1 and TRBJ2-2; checking the TCRdb D call of TRBD2 is not possible without DNA. The sequenced sample was peripheral blood. The clonotype comes from a human donor in good health. The CDR3 here is CSAGLAGSGGELFF.